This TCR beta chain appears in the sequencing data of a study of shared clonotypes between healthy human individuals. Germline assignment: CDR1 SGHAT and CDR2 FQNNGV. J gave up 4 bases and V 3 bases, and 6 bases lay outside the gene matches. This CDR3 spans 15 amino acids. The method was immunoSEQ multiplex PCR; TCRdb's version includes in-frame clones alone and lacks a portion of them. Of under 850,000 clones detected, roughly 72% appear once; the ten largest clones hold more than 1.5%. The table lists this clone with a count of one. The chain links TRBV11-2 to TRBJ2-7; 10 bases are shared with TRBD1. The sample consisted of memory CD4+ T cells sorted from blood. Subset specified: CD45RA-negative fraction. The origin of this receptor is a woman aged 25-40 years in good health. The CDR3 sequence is CASSLGQGIFYEQYF. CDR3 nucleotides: TGTGCCAGCAGCTTGGGACAGGGGATATTTTACGAGCAGTACTTC. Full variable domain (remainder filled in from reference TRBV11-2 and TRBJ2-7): EAGVAQSPRYKIIEKRQSVAFWCNPISGHATLYWYQQILGQGPKLLIQFQNNGVVDDSQLPKDRFSAERLKGVDSTLKIQPAKLEDSAVYLCASSLGQGIFYEQYFGPGTRLTVT.